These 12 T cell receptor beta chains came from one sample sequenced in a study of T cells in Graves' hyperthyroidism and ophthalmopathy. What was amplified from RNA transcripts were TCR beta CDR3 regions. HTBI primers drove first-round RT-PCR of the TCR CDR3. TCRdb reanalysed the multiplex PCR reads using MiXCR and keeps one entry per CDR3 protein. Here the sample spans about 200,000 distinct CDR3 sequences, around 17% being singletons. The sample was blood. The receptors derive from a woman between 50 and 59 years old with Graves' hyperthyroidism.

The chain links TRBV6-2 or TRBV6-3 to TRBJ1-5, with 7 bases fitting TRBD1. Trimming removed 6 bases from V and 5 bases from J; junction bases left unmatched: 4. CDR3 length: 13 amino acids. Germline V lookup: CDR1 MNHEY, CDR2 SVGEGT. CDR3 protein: CASRNTGDQPQHF. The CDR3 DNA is TGTGCCAGCAGGAATACAGGGGATCAGCCCCAGCATTTT.

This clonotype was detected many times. In nucleotides, the CDR3 is TGTGCCAGCAGCGTAACGGACAGGGGCTATGGCTACACCTTC. Its translation is CASSVTDRGYGYTF. The chain joins TRBV2 to TRBJ1-2; 9 bases map to TRBD1. The CDR3 runs to 14 residues. CDR1 SNHLY and CDR2 FYNNEI come from the germline V gene. J gave up 4 bases and V 6 bases, and 6 bases lay outside the gene matches.

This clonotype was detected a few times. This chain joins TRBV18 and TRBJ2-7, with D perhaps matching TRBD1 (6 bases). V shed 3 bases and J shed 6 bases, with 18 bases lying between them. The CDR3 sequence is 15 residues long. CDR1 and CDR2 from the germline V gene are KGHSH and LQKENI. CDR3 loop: CASSPRQEPSGEQYF. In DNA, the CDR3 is TGTGCCAGCTCACCCCGACAGGAACCATCTGGCGAGCAGTACTTC.

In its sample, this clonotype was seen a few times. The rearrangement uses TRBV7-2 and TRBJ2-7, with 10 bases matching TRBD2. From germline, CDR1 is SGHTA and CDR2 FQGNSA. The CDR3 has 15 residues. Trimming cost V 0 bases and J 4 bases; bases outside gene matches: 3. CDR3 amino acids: CASSLAAGGRYEQYF. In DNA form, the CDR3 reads TGTGCCAGCAGCTTAGCAGCGGGAGGGCGATACGAGCAGTACTTC.

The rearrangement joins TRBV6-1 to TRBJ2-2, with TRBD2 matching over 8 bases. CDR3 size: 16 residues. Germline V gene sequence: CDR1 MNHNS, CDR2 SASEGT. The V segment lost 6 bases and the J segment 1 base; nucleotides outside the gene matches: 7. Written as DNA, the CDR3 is TGTGCCAGCAGGACACTTAGCGGGAAGAACACCGGGGAGCTGTTTTTT. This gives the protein CASRTLSGKNTGELFF.

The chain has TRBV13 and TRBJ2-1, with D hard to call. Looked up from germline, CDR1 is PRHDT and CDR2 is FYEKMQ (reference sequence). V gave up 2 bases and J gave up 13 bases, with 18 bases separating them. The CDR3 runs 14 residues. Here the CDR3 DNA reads TGTGCCAGCAGCTTAAGTCTATATCAAGAGACCCAGTTCTTC. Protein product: CASSLSLYQETQFF.

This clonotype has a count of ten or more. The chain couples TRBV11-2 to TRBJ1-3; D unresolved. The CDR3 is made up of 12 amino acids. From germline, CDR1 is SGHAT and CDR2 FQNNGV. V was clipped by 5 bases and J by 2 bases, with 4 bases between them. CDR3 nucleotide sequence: TGTGCCAGCAGCACCCCTGGAAACACCATATATTTT. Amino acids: CASSTPGNTIYF.

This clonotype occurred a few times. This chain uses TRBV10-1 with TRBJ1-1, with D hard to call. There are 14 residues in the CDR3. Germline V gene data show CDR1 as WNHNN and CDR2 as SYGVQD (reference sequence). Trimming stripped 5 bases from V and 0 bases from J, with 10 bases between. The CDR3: CASSKGSLNTEAFF. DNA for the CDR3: TGCGCCAGCAGTAAAGGGTCCCTGAACACTGAAGCTTTCTTT.

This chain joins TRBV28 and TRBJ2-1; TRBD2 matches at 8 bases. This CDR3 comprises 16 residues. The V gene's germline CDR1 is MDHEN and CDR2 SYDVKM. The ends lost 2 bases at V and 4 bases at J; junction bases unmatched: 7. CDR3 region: CASSLPSSGLYNEQFF. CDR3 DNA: TGTGCCAGCAGTTTACCGTCTAGCGGGTTATACAATGAGCAGTTCTTC.

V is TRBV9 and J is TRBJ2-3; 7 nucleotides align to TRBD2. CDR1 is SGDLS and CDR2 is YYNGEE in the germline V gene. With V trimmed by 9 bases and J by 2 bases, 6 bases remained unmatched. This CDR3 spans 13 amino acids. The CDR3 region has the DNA TGTGCCACGAGTAGGGACTACACAGATACGCAGTATTTT. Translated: CATSRDYTDTQYF.

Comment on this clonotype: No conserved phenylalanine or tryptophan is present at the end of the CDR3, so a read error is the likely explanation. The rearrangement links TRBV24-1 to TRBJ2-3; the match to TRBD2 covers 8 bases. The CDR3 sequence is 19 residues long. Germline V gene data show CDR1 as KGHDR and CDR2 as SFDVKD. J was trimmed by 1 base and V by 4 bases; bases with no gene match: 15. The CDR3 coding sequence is TGTGCCACCAGTGAAGGGCCGGGAGGGCCGAGTTTTGGCACAGATACGCAGTATTCT. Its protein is CATSEGPGGPSFGTDTQYS.

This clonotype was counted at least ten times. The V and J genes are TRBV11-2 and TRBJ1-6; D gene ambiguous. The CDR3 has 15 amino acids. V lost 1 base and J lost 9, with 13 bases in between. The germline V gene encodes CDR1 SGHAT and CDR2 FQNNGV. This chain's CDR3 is CASSLGEGPGSPLHF. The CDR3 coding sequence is TGTGCCAGCAGCTTAGGGGAGGGCCCCGGTTCACCCCTCCACTTT.